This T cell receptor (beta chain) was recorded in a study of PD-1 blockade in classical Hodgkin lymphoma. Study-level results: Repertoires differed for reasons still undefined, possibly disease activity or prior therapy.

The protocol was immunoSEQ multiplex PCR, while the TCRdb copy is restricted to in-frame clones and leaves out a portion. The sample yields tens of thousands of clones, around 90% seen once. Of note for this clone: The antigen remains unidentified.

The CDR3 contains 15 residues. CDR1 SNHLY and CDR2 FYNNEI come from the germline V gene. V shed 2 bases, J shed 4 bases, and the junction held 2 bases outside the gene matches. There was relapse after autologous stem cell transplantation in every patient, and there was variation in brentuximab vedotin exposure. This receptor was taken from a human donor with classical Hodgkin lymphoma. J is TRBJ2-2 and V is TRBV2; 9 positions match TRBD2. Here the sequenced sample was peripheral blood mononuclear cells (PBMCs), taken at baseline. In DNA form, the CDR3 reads TGTGCCAGCAGTGAAAGGCGGGGGGGCACCGGGGAGCTGTTTTTT. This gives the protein CASSERRGGTGELFF.